This T cell receptor beta chain was sequenced during a study of shared clonotypes between healthy human individuals. As defined, naive CD8 cells were CD45RO-negative and positively selected for CCR7, with terminally differentiated effector memory CD45RA+ cells excluded. Study-wide results and limits: Non-shared clonotypes had lower generation probabilities than clonotypes shared by all four sorted-subset donors.

The data were produced by immunoSEQ multiplex PCR, yet TCRdb's version contains in-frame clones alone and is incomplete. In the table there are roughly 2.1 million clones, 85% to 95% of which are singletons. As to this clone: What it recognizes is unknown.

The CDR3 totals 14 residues. Trimming removed 3 bases from V and 4 bases from J, with 8 bases in between. Germline V gene data show CDR1 as SGDLS and CDR2 as YYNGEE. The TCR was taken from a man aged 18-30 years in good health. Some clones in this sample may be carry-over from other donors' samples. The sequenced material came from naive CD8+ T cells from PBMCs. The rearrangement links TRBV9 to TRBJ2-6, with D hard to call. The CDR3 bases are TGTGCCAGCAGCGGCACCGCCGGGGCCAACGTCCTGACTTTC. This translates into CASSGTAGANVLTF.